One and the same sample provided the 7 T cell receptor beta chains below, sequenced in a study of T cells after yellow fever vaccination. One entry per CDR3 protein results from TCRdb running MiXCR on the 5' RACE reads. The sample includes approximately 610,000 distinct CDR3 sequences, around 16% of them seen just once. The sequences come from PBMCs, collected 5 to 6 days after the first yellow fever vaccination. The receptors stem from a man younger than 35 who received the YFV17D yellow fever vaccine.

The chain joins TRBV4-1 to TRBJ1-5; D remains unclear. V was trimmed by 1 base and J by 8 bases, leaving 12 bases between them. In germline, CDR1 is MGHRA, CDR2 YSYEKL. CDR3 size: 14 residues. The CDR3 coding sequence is TGCGCCAGCAGCCAAGTGGGCGGGTGGGAGCCCCAGCATTTT. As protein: CASSQVGGWEPQHF.

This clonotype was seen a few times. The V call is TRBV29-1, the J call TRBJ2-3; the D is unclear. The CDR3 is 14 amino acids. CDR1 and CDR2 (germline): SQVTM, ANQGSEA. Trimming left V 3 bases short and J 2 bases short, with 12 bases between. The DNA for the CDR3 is TGCAGCGTTGAGTTTACTACAGACACAGATACGCAGTATTTT. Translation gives CSVEFTTDTDTQYF.

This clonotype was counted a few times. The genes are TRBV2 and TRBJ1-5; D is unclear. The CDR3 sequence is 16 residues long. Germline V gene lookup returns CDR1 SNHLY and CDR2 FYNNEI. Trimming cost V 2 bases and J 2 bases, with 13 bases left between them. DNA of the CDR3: TGTGCCAGCAGTGAAATAACCCGGCTGGGCAATCAGCCCCAGCATTTT. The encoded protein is CASSEITRLGNQPQHF.

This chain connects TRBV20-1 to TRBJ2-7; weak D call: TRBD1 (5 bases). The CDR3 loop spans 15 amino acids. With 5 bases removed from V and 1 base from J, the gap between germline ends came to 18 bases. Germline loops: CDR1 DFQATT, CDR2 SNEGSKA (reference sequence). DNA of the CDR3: TGCAGTGCTTTAGAGGTTGACAGTTTTTCCTACGAGCAGTACTTC. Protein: CSALEVDSFSYEQYF.

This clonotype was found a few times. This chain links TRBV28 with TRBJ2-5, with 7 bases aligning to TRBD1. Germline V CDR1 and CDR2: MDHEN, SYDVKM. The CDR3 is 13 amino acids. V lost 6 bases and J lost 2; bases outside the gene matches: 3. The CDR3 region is CASRSGQQETQYF. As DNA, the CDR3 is TGTGCCAGCAGGTCGGGACAGCAAGAGACCCAGTACTTC.

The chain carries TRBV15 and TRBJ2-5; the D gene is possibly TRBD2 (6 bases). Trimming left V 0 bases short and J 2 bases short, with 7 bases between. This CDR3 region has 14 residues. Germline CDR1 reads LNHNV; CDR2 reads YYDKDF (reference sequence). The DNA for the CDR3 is TGTGCCACCAGCAGAGATGGGGGGCAAGAGACCCAGTACTTC. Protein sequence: CATSRDGGQETQYF.

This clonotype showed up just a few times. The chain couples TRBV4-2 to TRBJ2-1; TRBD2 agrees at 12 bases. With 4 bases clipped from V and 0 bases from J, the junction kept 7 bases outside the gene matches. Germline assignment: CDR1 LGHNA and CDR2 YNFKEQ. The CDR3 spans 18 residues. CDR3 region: CASSRDPSGGDSYNEQFF. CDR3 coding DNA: TGTGCCAGCAGCCGAGATCCTAGCGGGGGGGACTCCTACAATGAGCAGTTCTTC.